This section outlines one T cell receptor (beta chain) sequence together with its context. Its antigen is currently not known. No much larger clone is present one base from it, and per-base qualities are unavailable. The donors were healthy, HIV-negative adults who had no recently reported acute infections or vaccinations. All donors were Caucasian adults living in Nashville, Tennessee, USA. Magnetic negative selection was used to enrich CD4+ T cells, after which naive cells were positively selected on CD45RA and the negative fraction became the memory subset. After blood collection by leukapheresis, PBMCs were isolated using Ficoll-Histopaque density gradient centrifugation and then cryopreserved in the vapor phase of liquid nitrogen. Analytical flow cytometry was used to check the purity and quantity of every magnetically sorted T cell population. Genomic DNA was isolated from each sorted fraction and quantified by UV absorbance on a Nanodrop 2000c.

The data derive from a study of shared clonotypes between healthy human individuals (dated by TCRdb to about 2020). Notes on the research overall: The cohort included three men and a couple of women between 18 and 49 years of age. For each donor, CD4 naive and CD4 memory were each run on three plates, CD8 naive on two plates, and CD8 memory on one plate. To estimate repertoire size and how much clonotypes are shared between individuals, the study performed deep sequencing of blood TCR repertoires from roughly five healthy adults. To increase sequencing depth and limit assay-specific biases, different laboratories used diverse techniques to prepare libraries and sequence TCR repertoires. Leukapheresis yielded between about 0.94 and 9.5 billion PBMCs per donor. Points the paper makes about the study in general: Because the study included only a small number of donors, the genetic and exposure-history diversity represented was limited. Rarefaction of sorted-subset datasets indicated incomplete sequencing despite the large sequencing depth. Naive subsets generally had larger estimated clonotype richness than memory subsets. Approximately 5% of naive CD4, 3.5% of naive CD8, approximately 2% of memory CD4, and approximately 0.4% of memory CD8 clonotypes were shared across a few donors. Pairwise subsampling indicated that sequencing depth was expected to affect the degree of clonotype sharing among donors. Higher generation probabilities were observed for clonotypes shared by all four sorted-subset donors than for non-shared clonotypes. Sampling was limited to blood, and TCR repertoires in tissue likely differ from TCR repertoires in blood.

TCR CDR3 regions were amplified from genomic DNA by multiplex PCR using the deep immunoSEQ assay. Genomic DNA extracted from each cell subset was distributed evenly over all wells of several immunoSEQ 96-well plates, and each plate served as one replicate. For sorted subsets, each replicate PCR was loaded with approximately 0.2 ug genomic DNA, equivalent to about 30,000 T cell genomes. Purified libraries were measured with a Qubit 3.0 fluorometer, size-checked on a Bioanalyzer 2100, and measured again with the KAPA Library Quantification kit. Every immunoSEQ 96-well plate was sequenced on a separate single-read 150-cycle Illumina NextSeq 550 flow cell. Regarding the original processing steps: Because only junctional sequences without quality scores were contained in the immunoSEQ output, filtering matching that applied to full-length reads could not be performed. Sequences were annotated with PyIR, a Python wrapper for IgBLAST v1.9, using IMGT germline references to assign V/J genes and CDR3. Reads with weak V/J assignments (E-value above 1e-6), missing CDR3, stop codons, out-of-frame junctions, or ambiguous translated residues were removed. A V3J clonotype was defined by an identical inferred V gene, J gene, and CDR3 amino acid sequence. Percentage overlap between repertoires was computed as shared unique clonotypes divided by the size of the smaller repertoire. Richness of each repertoire was evaluated using RTK rarefaction, the Chao1 estimator, and Recon v2.1 estimates of unobserved clonotypes. For all TCRbeta clonotypes obtained by the gDNA method from several donors, generation probabilities were computed with OLGA. Not all clones reach the TCRdb copy of this immuneACCESS table, which keeps in-frame sequences only. Checked studies attribute under half of the gap to unresolved V genes and leave the rest unexplained. The V and J calls and clone size are taken from that table; D and trimming were inferred from the DNA. Across this sample there are fewer than 2.5 million clones, with roughly 93% seen only once. 0.35% to 0.45% of the sample is in the top ten clones.

V sheds 6 bases and J sheds 4 bases, leaving 10 bases between their ends. For CDR1 and CDR2, the germline V gene lists SQVTM and ANQGSEA. Inclusive of the bounding cysteine and phenylalanine, the CDR3 is 11 residues long. Only CDR3 DNA remains: 33 bases, in frame from the first base. The rearrangement combines TRBV29-1 with TRBJ2-7; no D gene can be assigned with confidence. Sequences were obtained from naive CD4+ T cells from PBMCs. This sample's cell subset or site label indicates: CD45RA+ positively selected. The TCR was taken from a man in his late teens or twenties in good health. Some clones in this sample may be carry-over from other donors' samples. The CDR3 amino acid sequence is: CSVRVGYEQYF. The nucleotides are TGCAGCGTAAGAGTGGGGTACGAGCAGTACTTC.